This T cell receptor (beta chain) originates from a study of Ad26.COV2.S vaccination and SARS-CoV-2 variants. In its sample, this clone was seen once. The antigen remains unidentified. Since a much larger clone is just one base distant, this may be a read error. The sample contains more than one DNA sequence encoding this CDR3. There are 8 residues in the CDR3. Treatment of the sample: around 19 received Ad26.COV2.S at low or high dose, single or two shots; several received placebo; per-sample allocation not given. Specimen acquisition occurred on day 63 following the initial vaccine or placebo injection. The study's findings and limits: Participants given vaccine showed non-spike TCR breadth similar to that of placebo recipients. Marked by substantial breadth, spike-specific CD8+ and CD4+ T cell responses were reportedly seen after vaccination.

The protocol was immunoSEQ multiplex PCR, while the TCRdb copy is restricted to in-frame clones and leaves out a portion. The repertoire holds some 240,000 clones, with about 83% as singletons. V is TRBV21-1 and J is TRBJ1-2. TRBV21-1 is designated a pseudogene. Sample: peripheral blood, taken in a trial of Ad26.COV2.S vaccine versus placebo. The clonotype comes from a person between 18 and 65 years old who received the Ad26.COV2.S COVID-19 vaccine or a placebo. The CDR3: CASGCYTF. CDR3 DNA sequence: TGTGCCAGCGGGTGTTACACCTTC.